These 32 T cell receptor beta chains originate from one sample sequenced in a study of T cell repertoires in ileal Crohn's disease. Sequencing was performed with immunoSEQ multiplex PCR; in TCRdb, only in-frame clones are kept and a portion is missing. This table has 15,000 or so clones, 93% appearing once. Sequenced material: ileal tissue. Source of these receptors: an adult with Crohn's disease.

With respect to this clone: This same CDR3 is encoded by further DNA sequences in the sample. The chain combines TRBV6-6 with TRBJ1-2; D is possibly TRBD1 (5 bases). V shed 11 bases and J shed 6 bases, with 7 bases lying between them. This CDR3 comprises 9 residues. CDR1 is MNHNY, CDR2 SVGAGI, per germline (reference sequence). The CDR3 region is CAAGNGYTF. Here the CDR3 DNA reads TGTGCCGCAGGGAATGGCTACACCTTC.

J is TRBJ1-4 and V is TRBV18, with D unresolved. V dropped 4 bases and J dropped 8 bases, with 5 bases sitting between them. CDR3 length: 11 amino acids. Germline V gene data show CDR1 as KGHSH and CDR2 as LQKENI. CDR3 nucleotides: TGTGCCAGCTCACAAGAGGAAAAACTGTTTTTT. Translation: CASSQEEKLFF.

This rearrangement joins TRBV11-2 to TRBJ2-7, with TRBD1 as a possible D gene (5 bases). Trimming pared 5 bases from V and 1 base from J, leaving 12 bases between. Germline CDR1 and CDR2: SGHAT and FQNNGV. This CDR3 is built from 14 residues. CDR3 sequence: CASSRTHKSYEQYF. The DNA for the CDR3 is TGTGCCAGCAGCCGGACACACAAGTCCTACGAGCAGTACTTC.

This chain links TRBV30 with TRBJ1-3; D gene ambiguous. Between the trimmed V and J ends, which lost 5 bases and 0 bases, there was a span of 11 bases. In germline, CDR1 is GTSNPN, CDR2 SVGIG (reference sequence). This CDR3 is 14 amino acids long. CDR3 loop: CAWLAGYSGNTIYF. CDR3 coding DNA: TGTGCCTGGCTGGCAGGTTACTCTGGAAACACCATATATTTT.

The rearrangement joins TRBV2 to TRBJ1-4, with D unclear. This CDR3 is 17 amino acids long. Trimming left V 3 bases short and J 0 bases short, with 14 bases between. Germline V gene lookup returns CDR1 SNHLY and CDR2 FYNNEI. Here the CDR3 reads CASSDRPLVATNEKLFF. CDR3 sequence (DNA): TGTGCCAGCAGTGATAGGCCCCTAGTTGCAACTAATGAAAAACTGTTTTTT.

V and J are TRBV19 and TRBJ1-5; D call uncertain. The CDR3 contains 12 residues. Germline CDR1 LNHDA, CDR2 SQIVND (reference sequence). The ends were cut back, 9 bases at V and 5 bases at J, with 11 bases in the middle. As DNA, the CDR3 is TGTGCCAGCCGGGAACGTGATCAGCCCCAGCATTTT. It encodes CASRERDQPQHF.

A note on this clone: At one of its ends the junction is not consistent with the germline gene, which may arise from a read error. Other DNA sequences in this sample translate to the same CDR3. The chain employs TRBV11-2 and TRBJ1-1; 8 bases align to TRBD1. The length of the CDR3 is 11 residues. Looked up from germline, CDR1 is SGHAT and CDR2 is FQNNGV. This CDR3 is CASDRGTEAFF. In DNA form, the CDR3 reads TGTGCCAGCGACAGGGGAACTGAAGCCTTCTTT.

The chain couples TRBV7-3 to TRBJ2-3; TRBD2 matches 13 bases. This CDR3 has 16 amino acids. Germline V gene sequence: CDR1 SGHTA, CDR2 FQGTGA. The J segment lost 5 bases and the V segment lost 4 bases, leaving 6 bases of the junction unmatched. The DNA for the CDR3 is TGTGCCAGCAGCTCGAGGACTAGCGGGGGCGGAGATACGCAGTATTTT. Translating gives CASSSRTSGGGDTQYF.

The genes are TRBV7-9 and TRBJ2-3, with 9 nucleotides matching TRBD2. The CDR3 has 16 amino acids. Losses at the gene ends were 2 bases for V and 1 base for J; bases not matched to a gene: 4. The germline gives CDR1 SEHNR, CDR2 FQNEAQ (reference sequence). The CDR3 sequence: CASSLILAGGTDTQYF. CDR3 DNA sequence: TGTGCCAGCAGCTTAATCTTAGCGGGGGGCACAGATACGCAGTATTTT.

CDR3 amino acids: CASFRGSSGGAKSYNEQFF. The CDR3, as DNA: TGTGCCAGCTTCAGGGGCTCTAGCGGGGGGGCCAAGTCCTACAATGAGCAGTTCTTC. The chain links TRBV11-2 to TRBJ2-1, with 12 bases that match TRBD2. CDR1 and CDR2 (germline): SGHAT, FQNNGV. The CDR3 totals 19 residues. J gave up 1 base and V 8 bases, and 15 bases lay outside the gene matches.

Details on this clone: Germline and junction disagree at one end, which may indicate a read error. Additional DNA sequences in this sample encode the identical CDR3. The chain combines TRBV19 with TRBJ1-6; D gene uncertain. The CDR3 is 19 residues long. Looked up from germline, CDR1 is LNHDA and CDR2 is SQIVND (reference sequence). CDR3 residues: CASSIDEGGGRLYNSPLHF. CDR3 nucleotide sequence: TGTGCCAGTAGTATAGATGAAGGCGGCGGCAGACTTTATAATTCCCCCCTCCACTTT.

The rearrangement uses TRBV5-6 and TRBJ2-7, with 8 nucleotides matching TRBD1. Germline-derived CDR1 and CDR2 are SGHDT and YYEEEE. V lost 7 bases to trimming and J lost 6 bases; unmatched junction nucleotides: 12. This CDR3 comprises 14 residues. The CDR3 region is CASGTTGQEVEQYF. As DNA, the CDR3 is TGTGCCAGCGGAACCACGGGACAGGAAGTCGAGCAGTACTTC.

The chain uses TRBV18 and TRBJ1-3; D is unresolved. V was trimmed by 2 bases and J by 6 bases, leaving 8 bases between them. The germline V gene encodes CDR1 KGHSH and CDR2 LQKENI. The CDR3 has 13 residues. The CDR3 sequence is CASSPTTENTIYF. The CDR3 region has the DNA TGTGCCAGCTCACCAACCACAGAAAACACCATATATTTT.

The chain uses TRBV9 and TRBJ2-3, with D possibly matching TRBD1 (5 bases). Germline CDR1 reads SGDLS; CDR2 reads YYNGEE. The CDR3 is 15 amino acids. V lost 3 bases and J lost 3, with 14 bases in between. CDR3 residues: CASSGWGPGTDTQYF. Here the CDR3 DNA reads TGTGCCAGCAGCGGGTGGGGCCCTGGGACAGATACGCAGTATTTT.

The chain carries TRBV5-1 and TRBJ1-3; 7 bases line up with TRBD1. Unmatched junction bases numbered 3, after V lost 3 bases and J lost 0 bases. The CDR3 extends over 15 amino acids. CDR1 is SGHRS and CDR2 is YFSETQ in the germline V gene. CDR3 sequence: CASSWTGRSGNTIYF. In DNA, the CDR3 is TGCGCCAGCAGCTGGACAGGTCGCTCTGGAAACACCATATATTTT.

This chain uses TRBV9 with TRBJ1-4; tentatively, D is TRBD1 (5 bases). Germline V gene lookup returns CDR1 SGDLS and CDR2 YYNGEE. The CDR3 runs to 15 residues. The V and J ends lost 4 bases and 8 bases respectively, with 18 bases between them. DNA for the CDR3: TGTGCCAGCAGCCCTGGCGGGGGTGTTGGGGAAAAACTGTTTTTT. Translated, it gives CASSPGGGVGEKLFF.

CDR3 in DNA: TGTGCCAGCAGCCAAGATTTTAGCGGGGGGGCAGATACGCAGTATTTT. The encoded protein is CASSQDFSGGADTQYF. V is TRBV4-2 and J is TRBJ2-3, with TRBD2 matching over 11 bases. The CDR3 is 16 amino acids. Germline V gene lookup returns CDR1 LGHNA and CDR2 YNFKEQ. V shed 0 bases, J shed 4 bases, and the junction held 3 bases outside the gene matches.

The chain combines TRBV7-9 with TRBJ2-2; D is uncertain. Trimming took off 5 bases at V and 6 bases at J, with 19 bases between the two ends. Looked up from germline, CDR1 is SEHNR and CDR2 is FQNEAQ (reference sequence). The CDR3 spans 16 residues. The CDR3 DNA sequence: TGTGCCAGCAGCAGCACCGGGTCAAGAGACGCCGGGGAGCTGTTTTTT. It specifies CASSSTGSRDAGELFF.

This clone was seen only once. The CDR3 here is CASSLVTGPSTDTQYF. Here the CDR3 DNA reads TGTGCCAGCAGCTTAGTAACGGGTCCGAGCACAGATACGCAGTATTTT. The rearrangement links TRBV7-2 to TRBJ2-3; D is unresolved. Germline CDR1 reads SGHTA; CDR2 reads FQGNSA. This CDR3 is 16 amino acids long. V lost 1 base, J lost 0 bases, and 11 bases lay in between.

This clone appeared once. This chain links TRBV5-1 with TRBJ1-4; 9 nucleotides agree with TRBD1. Germline V gene data show CDR1 as SGHRS and CDR2 as YFSETQ. The CDR3 contains 15 residues. V trimming: 3 bases; J trimming: 5 bases; junction bases outside the gene matches: 5. CDR3 protein: CASSSPGQGNEKLFF. The CDR3 coding sequence is TGCGCCAGCAGCTCGCCGGGACAGGGAAATGAAAAACTGTTTTTT.

The chain links TRBV6-5 to TRBJ1-2, with a tentative D call TRBD1 (6 bases). Trimming cost V 2 bases and J 8 bases, with 18 bases left between them. Germline loops: CDR1 MNHEY, CDR2 SVGAGI. This CDR3 has 15 residues. The CDR3 sequence: CASSYRLTGTWGYTF. The CDR3, as DNA: TGTGCCAGCAGTTACCGCTTAACAGGGACATGGGGCTACACCTTC.

The V call is TRBV7-2, the J call TRBJ2-5, with TRBD1 identical over 7 bases. The CDR3 extends over 18 amino acids. V lost 1 base to trimming and J lost 2 bases; unmatched junction nucleotides: 13. The germline gives CDR1 SGHTA, CDR2 FQGNSA. This CDR3 is CASSLGSKGARIQETQYF. CDR3 sequence (DNA): TGTGCCAGCAGCTTAGGTAGTAAGGGGGCCCGAATTCAAGAGACCCAGTACTTC.

The chain recombines TRBV5-1 with TRBJ2-2, with 9 bases lining up with TRBD1. This CDR3 has 15 residues. Germline V gene data show CDR1 as SGHRS and CDR2 as YFSETQ. Germline trimming cut 4 bases from V and 2 bases from J; bases unmatched to any gene: 3. CDR3 protein: CASSTGGANTGELFF. The CDR3 nucleotides are TGCGCCAGCAGCACAGGGGGCGCCAACACCGGGGAGCTGTTTTTT.

The CDR3 is CASSIWIGGGTGELFF. DNA of the CDR3: TGCGCCAGCAGCATTTGGATCGGGGGGGGAACCGGGGAGCTGTTTTTT. The J gene is TRBJ2-2, the V gene TRBV5-1; 8 nucleotides align to TRBD2. Germline CDR1 is SGHRS and CDR2 is YFSETQ. The CDR3 is made up of 16 amino acids. After removal of 4 bases from V and 5 bases from J, the junction contained 10 bases not matched to a gene.

The chain recombines TRBV19 with TRBJ1-3, with D perhaps matching TRBD1 (6 bases). This CDR3 has 17 residues. Trimming removed 5 bases from V and 4 bases from J, with 21 bases in between. Germline values: CDR1 LNHDA, CDR2 SQIVND (reference sequence). The chain's CDR3 is CASSLQGQSGRGNTIYF. CDR3 sequence (DNA): TGTGCCAGTAGTCTTCAGGGGCAGTCGGGCCGAGGAAACACCATATATTTT.

The chain employs TRBV28 and TRBJ2-7; tentative D call: TRBD1 (5 bases). V was clipped by 2 bases and J by 3 bases, with 14 bases between them. Per the germline V gene, CDR1 is MDHEN and CDR2 is SYDVKM. CDR3 size: 15 residues. The CDR3 is CASSLGPGNFYEQYF. CDR3 bases: TGTGCCAGCAGTTTAGGACCAGGGAACTTCTACGAGCAGTACTTC.

The chain is built from TRBV5-1 and TRBJ1-4; D is possibly TRBD1 (5 bases). Germline loops: CDR1 SGHRS, CDR2 YFSETQ. Trimming pared 5 bases from V and 4 bases from J, leaving 18 bases between. The CDR3 loop spans 16 amino acids. DNA of the CDR3: TGCGCCAGCAGACGTACTGGGGCGGTGGGTAATGAAAAACTGTTTTTT. Protein: CASRRTGAVGNEKLFF.

The gene calls are TRBV6-5 and TRBJ1-2; D is perhaps TRBD1 (6 bases). The germline gives CDR1 MNHEY, CDR2 SVGAGI. Trimming pared 4 bases from V and 7 bases from J, leaving 13 bases between. The CDR3 consists of 13 residues. The CDR3 protein is CASSFLGGSGYTF. CDR3 DNA: TGTGCCAGCAGTTTTCTTGGGGGCTCTGGCTACACCTTC.

The gene calls are TRBV4-1 and TRBJ1-5, with D uncertain. This CDR3 spans 15 amino acids. Germline V gene sequence: CDR1 MGHRA, CDR2 YSYEKL. V shed 0 bases and J shed 7 bases, with 13 bases lying between them. The CDR3 region is CASSQDPREGQPQHF. The CDR3 nucleotides are TGCGCCAGCAGCCAAGATCCGCGGGAGGGACAGCCCCAGCATTTT.

This clone was detected once. The chain is built from TRBV18 and TRBJ2-3; the match to TRBD2 covers 16 bases. CDR3 length: 17 residues. The V gene's germline CDR1 is KGHSH and CDR2 LQKENI. The J segment lost 5 bases and the V segment lost 3 bases, leaving 5 bases of the junction unmatched. The CDR3 protein is CASSPGLAGGQGDTQYF. Written as DNA, the CDR3 is TGTGCCAGCTCACCGGGACTAGCGGGGGGGCAAGGAGATACGCAGTATTTT.

The rearrangement links TRBV5-5 to TRBJ2-7; possible D gene TRBD2, 7 bases. CDR1 and CDR2 (germline): SGHKS, YYEKEE (reference sequence). The ends were cut back, 0 bases at V and 6 bases at J, with 13 bases in the middle. The CDR3 spans 14 residues. Here the CDR3 reads CASSLGGGPGEQYF. DNA for the CDR3: TGTGCCAGCAGCTTGGGGGGGGGCCCCGGCGAGCAGTACTTC.

The genes are TRBV14 and TRBJ1-2, with D perhaps TRBD1 (5 bases). CDR3 size: 14 residues. The germline V and J ends were trimmed by 0 bases and 8 bases, with 13 bases remaining between them. The germline gives CDR1 SGHDN, CDR2 FVKESK. The CDR3 DNA reads TGTGCCAGCAGCCAAGATTTTCGGGGGGGAGGCTACACCTTC. This sequence encodes CASSQDFRGGGYTF. Full variable domain (remainder filled in from reference TRBV14 and TRBJ1-2): EAGVTQFPSHSVIEKGQTVTLRCDPISGHDNLYWYRRVMGKEIKFLLHFVKESKQDESGMPNNRFLAERTGGTYSTLKVQPAELEDSGVYFCASSQDFRGGGYTFGSGTRLTVV.